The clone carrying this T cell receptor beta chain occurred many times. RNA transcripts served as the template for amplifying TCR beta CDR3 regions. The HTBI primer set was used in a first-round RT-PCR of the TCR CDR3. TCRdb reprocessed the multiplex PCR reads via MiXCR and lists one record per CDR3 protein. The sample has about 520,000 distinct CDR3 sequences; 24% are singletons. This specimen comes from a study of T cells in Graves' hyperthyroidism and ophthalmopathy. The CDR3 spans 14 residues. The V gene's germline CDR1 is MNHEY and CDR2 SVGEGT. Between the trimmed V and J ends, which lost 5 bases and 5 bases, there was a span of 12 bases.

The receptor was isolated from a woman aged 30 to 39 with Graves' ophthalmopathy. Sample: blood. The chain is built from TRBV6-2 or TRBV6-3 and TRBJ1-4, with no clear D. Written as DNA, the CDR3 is TGTGCCAGCAGTCGTCCGACGGTGAATGAAAAACTGTTTTTT. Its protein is CASSRPTVNEKLFF.